Sequencing of this T cell receptor beta chain was carried out in a study of T-cell reconstitution after alpha-beta-depleted transplantation in children. Molecular barcoding with unique molecular identifiers was used for the TCRbeta library. MiXCR, applied by TCRdb to the PCR reads, yields one record per CDR3 protein. The sample contains hundreds of thousands of distinct CDR3 sequences, 15% to 20% of which appear only once. CDR1 SGHVS and CDR2 FNYEAQ come from the germline V gene. The CDR3 covers 15 residues. V lost 2 bases to trimming and J lost 5 bases, with 13 bases between them. This clonotype was found many times.

This chain links TRBV7-6 with TRBJ2-1; D call uncertain. The TCR sequence derives from a human donor who donated a stem cell graft to a child with acute myeloid leukemia. Sequenced here: PBMCs from the stem cell graft donor, sampled from the stem cell graft. The CDR3: CASSLRIAGDNEQFF. CDR3 nucleotide sequence: TGTGCCAGCAGCTTAAGAATAGCCGGCGACAATGAGCAGTTCTTC.